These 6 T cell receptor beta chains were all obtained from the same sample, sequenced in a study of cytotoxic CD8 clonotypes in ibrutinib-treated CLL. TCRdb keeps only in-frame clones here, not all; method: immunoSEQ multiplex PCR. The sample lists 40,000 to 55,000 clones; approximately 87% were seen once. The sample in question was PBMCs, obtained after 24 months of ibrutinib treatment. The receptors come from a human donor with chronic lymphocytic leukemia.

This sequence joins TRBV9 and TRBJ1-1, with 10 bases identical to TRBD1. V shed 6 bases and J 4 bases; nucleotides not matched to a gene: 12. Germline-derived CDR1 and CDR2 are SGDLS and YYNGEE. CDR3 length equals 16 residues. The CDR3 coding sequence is TGTGCCAGCAACCGATTTGACAGGGGGCGTGGCACTGAAGCTTTCTTT. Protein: CASNRFDRGRGTEAFF.

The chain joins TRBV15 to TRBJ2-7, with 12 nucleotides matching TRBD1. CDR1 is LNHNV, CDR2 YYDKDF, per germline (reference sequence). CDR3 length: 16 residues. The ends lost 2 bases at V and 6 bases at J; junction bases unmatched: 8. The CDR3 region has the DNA TGTGCCACCAGCAGACGCACGCCGGGACAGGGGGCCGAGCAGTACTTC. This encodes CATSRRTPGQGAEQYF.

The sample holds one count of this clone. CDR3 region: CASSGPGLPTYEQYF. The CDR3 bases are TGTGCCAGCAGTGGGCCGGGACTACCAACCTACGAGCAGTACTTC. J is TRBJ2-7 and V is TRBV6-1; 7 bases fit TRBD2. Germline-derived CDR1 and CDR2 are MNHNS and SASEGT. Trimming took 4 bases from V and 2 from J; bases not matched to a gene: 8. The CDR3 sequence is 15 residues long.

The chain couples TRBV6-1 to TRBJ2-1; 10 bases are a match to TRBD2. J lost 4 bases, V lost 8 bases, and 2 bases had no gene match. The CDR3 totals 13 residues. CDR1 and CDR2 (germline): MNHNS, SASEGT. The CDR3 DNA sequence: TGTGCCAGCGGGACTAGCGTGTACAATGAGCAGTTCTTC. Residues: CASGTSVYNEQFF.

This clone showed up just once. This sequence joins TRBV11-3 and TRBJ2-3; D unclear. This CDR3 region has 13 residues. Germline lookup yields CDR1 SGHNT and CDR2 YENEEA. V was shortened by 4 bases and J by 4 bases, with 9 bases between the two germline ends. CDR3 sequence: CASSSGTADTQYF. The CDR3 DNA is TGTGCCAGCAGCTCAGGAACGGCAGATACGCAGTATTTT.

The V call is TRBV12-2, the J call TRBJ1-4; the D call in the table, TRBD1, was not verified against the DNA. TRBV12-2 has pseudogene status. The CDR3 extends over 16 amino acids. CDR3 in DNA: TGTGCAAGTCGCTTAGTTAGGCAGACAGGGGTGGAAAAACTGTTTTTT. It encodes CASRLVRQTGVEKLFF.